This T cell receptor beta chain derives from a study of Graves' ophthalmopathy and Graves' hyperthyroidism. The CDR3 sequence is 12 residues long. Germline CDR1 SEHNR, CDR2 FQNEAQ (reference sequence). Amplification from RNA transcripts yielded the TCR beta CDR3 regions. HTBI primers primed a first-round RT-PCR, and a second-round multiplex PCR followed. TCRdb re-analysed the multiplex PCR reads in MiXCR, keeping a single row per CDR3 protein. Found here are about 39,000 distinct CDR3 sequences, 50% of them singletons; the top ten hold about a quarter. This clonotype showed up just once. The junction shows a germline mismatch at one end, possibly a read error.

The material sequenced was peripheral blood. The rearrangement links TRBV7-9 to TRBJ1-5, with D maybe TRBD1 (5 bases). The receptor was isolated from an adult woman with stable Graves' hyperthyroidism. DNA of the CDR3: TGTGCCGGCAGTTTAGGGGATCAGCCCCAGCATTTT. It is translated as CAGSLGDQPQHF.